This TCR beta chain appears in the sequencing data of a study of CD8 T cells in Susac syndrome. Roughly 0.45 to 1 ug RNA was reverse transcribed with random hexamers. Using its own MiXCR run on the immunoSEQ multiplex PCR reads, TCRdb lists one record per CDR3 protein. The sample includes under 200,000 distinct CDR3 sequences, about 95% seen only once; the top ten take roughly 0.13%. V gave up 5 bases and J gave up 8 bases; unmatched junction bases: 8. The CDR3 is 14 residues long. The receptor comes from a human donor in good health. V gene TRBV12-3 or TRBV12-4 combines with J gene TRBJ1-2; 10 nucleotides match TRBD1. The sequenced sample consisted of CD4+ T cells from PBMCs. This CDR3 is CASSKVTGGAGYTF. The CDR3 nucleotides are TGTGCCAGCAGTAAGGTGACAGGGGGCGCAGGCTACACCTTC.